This is a list of T cell receptor beta chains from one sample in a study of patients and donors after allogeneic stem cell transplantation. TCRdb called the RT-PCR reads again in MiXCR, with one record for every CDR3 protein. This table has 190,000 or so distinct CDR3 sequences, roughly 40% appearing once. Input material: blood, either unsorted or a sorted T cell fraction (not recorded which). The receptors originated from a human donor who was either an allogeneic HSCT recipient or a stem cell or donor lymphocyte infusion donor (not recorded which). It is not recorded whose cells these are; they may come from a transplant donor. Both conserved end residues are part of each CDR3. Fields, in order: J gene, V gene, D gene, CDR3 protein. D genes are given only for firm matches.

j_gene: TRBJ2-7
v_gene: TRBV20-1
d_gene: TRBD1
CDR3aa: CSAHRGRYVEQYF

j_gene: TRBJ2-1
v_gene: TRBV6-5
d_gene: TRBD1
CDR3aa: CASSKRPGTGWDNEQFF

j_gene: TRBJ1-2
v_gene: TRBV5-1
d_gene: TRBD1
CDR3aa: CASSETGGDGYTF

j_gene: TRBJ2-7
v_gene: TRBV12-3/TRBV12-4
d_gene: .
CDR3aa: CASGEDSTYEQYF

j_gene: TRBJ1-3
v_gene: TRBV9
d_gene: .
CDR3aa: CASSVGSSSGNTIYF

j_gene: TRBJ2-7
v_gene: TRBV12-3/TRBV12-4
d_gene: TRBD2
CDR3aa: CASRGLGYEQYF

j_gene: TRBJ1-3
v_gene: TRBV3-1
d_gene: .
CDR3aa: CASSQLGPSNGNTIYF

j_gene: TRBJ2-7
v_gene: TRBV30
d_gene: .
CDR3aa: CAWRLPGLGGEQYF

j_gene: TRBJ2-7
v_gene: TRBV12-3/TRBV12-4
d_gene: .
CDR3aa: CASSLLAGYYEQYF

j_gene: TRBJ1-1
v_gene: TRBV5-1
d_gene: .
CDR3aa: CASSLPTRDAEAFF

j_gene: TRBJ2-7
v_gene: TRBV9
d_gene: TRBD1
CDR3aa: CASSVEGTVSYYEQYF

j_gene: TRBJ2-3
v_gene: TRBV5-1
d_gene: .
CDR3aa: CASSSDTDTQYF

j_gene: TRBJ1-2
v_gene: TRBV5-6
d_gene: .
CDR3aa: CASSLAVVYNYGYTF

j_gene: TRBJ1-2
v_gene: TRBV12-3/TRBV12-4
d_gene: .
CDR3aa: CASSLRPVGYTF

j_gene: TRBJ2-7
v_gene: TRBV4-2
d_gene: .
CDR3aa: CASSQDSNEQYF

j_gene: TRBJ2-3
v_gene: TRBV6-2/TRBV6-3
d_gene: .
CDR3aa: CASSYTGGGPDTQYF

j_gene: TRBJ2-3
v_gene: TRBV5-1
d_gene: TRBD2
CDR3aa: CASSLGLAGTTDTQYF

j_gene: TRBJ1-3
v_gene: TRBV28
d_gene: .
CDR3aa: CASSLAVAGNTIYF

j_gene: TRBJ2-3
v_gene: TRBV12-3/TRBV12-4
d_gene: .
CDR3aa: CASSLLGSSTDTQYF

j_gene: TRBJ1-1
v_gene: TRBV10-3
d_gene: .
CDR3aa: CAIRDKVNTEAFF

j_gene: TRBJ2-5
v_gene: TRBV28
d_gene: .
CDR3aa: CASTWGVIETQYF

j_gene: TRBJ1-2
v_gene: TRBV28
d_gene: TRBD1
CDR3aa: CASSFPDRGPYGYTF

j_gene: TRBJ2-3
v_gene: TRBV12-3/TRBV12-4
d_gene: .
CDR3aa: CASSLASGQRFTDTQYF

j_gene: TRBJ2-2
v_gene: TRBV5-1
d_gene: TRBD1
CDR3aa: CASSLGTGDRTGELFF

j_gene: TRBJ2-4
v_gene: TRBV12-3/TRBV12-4
d_gene: .
CDR3aa: CASSFEGRGPLQNIQYF

j_gene: TRBJ2-7
v_gene: TRBV6-5
d_gene: .
CDR3aa: CASNRAGTAYEQYF

j_gene: TRBJ2-2
v_gene: TRBV5-1
d_gene: .
CDR3aa: CASTVPPGELFF

j_gene: TRBJ2-7
v_gene: TRBV3-1
d_gene: TRBD2
CDR3aa: CASSQEQRDLEQYF

j_gene: TRBJ2-7
v_gene: TRBV20-1
d_gene: TRBD2
CDR3aa: CSAHSGRANEQYF

j_gene: TRBJ1-1
v_gene: TRBV28
d_gene: .
CDR3aa: CASSLFEAFF

j_gene: TRBJ2-1
v_gene: TRBV9
d_gene: .
CDR3aa: CASSPAGPRNNEQFF

j_gene: TRBJ1-5
v_gene: TRBV21-1
d_gene: .
CDR3aa: CASSKARRFFGRQPQHF

j_gene: TRBJ2-2
v_gene: TRBV11-1
d_gene: TRBD2
CDR3aa: CASSSGTSGFTGELFF

j_gene: TRBJ2-2
v_gene: TRBV5-6
d_gene: .
CDR3aa: CASSSRTVSTTGELFF

j_gene: TRBJ2-1
v_gene: TRBV7-2
d_gene: TRBD1
CDR3aa: CASSSTGTGGFPSYNEQFF

j_gene: TRBJ1-5
v_gene: TRBV28
d_gene: .
CDR3aa: CASITRVSNQPQHF

j_gene: TRBJ1-5
v_gene: TRBV12-3/TRBV12-4
d_gene: .
CDR3aa: CASTEGGGNQPQHF

j_gene: TRBJ1-1
v_gene: TRBV20-1
d_gene: .
CDR3aa: CSARAVGAEAFF

j_gene: TRBJ1-1
v_gene: TRBV12-3/TRBV12-4
d_gene: .
CDR3aa: CASSPTPQHGQNTEAFF

j_gene: TRBJ2-4
v_gene: TRBV20-1
d_gene: TRBD2
CDR3aa: CSARVPGGVAKNIQYF

j_gene: TRBJ1-5
v_gene: TRBV27
d_gene: .
CDR3aa: CASSLVLGGNQPQHF

j_gene: TRBJ2-3
v_gene: TRBV5-1
d_gene: .
CDR3aa: CASRRSLTDTQYF

j_gene: TRBJ1-1
v_gene: TRBV5-1
d_gene: .
CDR3aa: CASSGYGGGGTEAFF

j_gene: TRBJ1-2
v_gene: TRBV10-3
d_gene: .
CDR3aa: CAINNAGSDSPYYGYTF

j_gene: TRBJ2-3
v_gene: TRBV7-9
d_gene: .
CDR3aa: CASSRQGLHTDTQYF

j_gene: TRBJ2-3
v_gene: TRBV6-5
d_gene: TRBD2
CDR3aa: CASRGLAGGSDTQYF

j_gene: TRBJ2-1
v_gene: TRBV5-1
d_gene: TRBD1
CDR3aa: CASSPGQRYNEQFF

j_gene: TRBJ2-1
v_gene: TRBV29-1
d_gene: TRBD2
CDR3aa: CSALTLAGEEQFF

j_gene: TRBJ2-7
v_gene: TRBV29-1
d_gene: TRBD1
CDR3aa: CSALPGGDREQYF

j_gene: TRBJ1-4
v_gene: TRBV7-6
d_gene: .
CDR3aa: CASSLGTDEKLFF

j_gene: TRBJ2-3
v_gene: TRBV4-1
d_gene: TRBD2
CDR3aa: CASSQSQGGLASDTQYF

j_gene: TRBJ2-7
v_gene: TRBV6-5
d_gene: TRBD1
CDR3aa: CASSYSPGGRYEQYF

j_gene: TRBJ1-1
v_gene: TRBV29-1
d_gene: .
CDR3aa: CSVVHTRDPEAFF

j_gene: TRBJ2-4
v_gene: TRBV7-3
d_gene: TRBD2
CDR3aa: CASSLTGTSGRNIQYF

j_gene: TRBJ1-1
v_gene: TRBV15
d_gene: .
CDR3aa: CATSREVRDLNTEAFF

j_gene: TRBJ1-4
v_gene: TRBV12-3/TRBV12-4
d_gene: TRBD1
CDR3aa: CASSSTGGLGEKLFF

j_gene: TRBJ1-1
v_gene: TRBV30
d_gene: .
CDR3aa: CAWSLVNTEAFF